This T cell receptor beta chain was recovered during a study of cytomegalovirus exposure and HLA in healthy donors. Study-level results: Most TCR sequences proved rare, with some public TCRs found in many donors. The availability of immune exposure information extended only to CMV serostatus. Follow-up analysis found HLA locus-dependent TCR association rates, highest for DRB1 and lowest for HLA-C.

The CDR3 is made up of 15 amino acids. The germline V gene has CDR1 ENHRY and CDR2 SYGVKD. J gave up 7 bases and V 0 bases, and 4 bases lay outside the gene matches. As to this clone: Its antigen remains unknown.

The PCR used 60 Vbeta and 13 Jbeta primers. Sequencing was performed with immunoSEQ multiplex PCR; in TCRdb, only in-frame clones are kept and a portion is missing. Among 100,000 or so clones listed, approximately 87% were seen once. The sample was PBMCs. The TCR originated in a man aged 35-49 years in good health and CMV-seronegative. The V and J genes are TRBV10-3 and TRBJ1-4; 8 bases line up with TRBD1. DNA of the CDR3: TGTGCCATCAGTGAGTCGGGAACAGGGGGTGAAAAACTGTTTTTT. It codes for CAISESGTGGEKLFF.